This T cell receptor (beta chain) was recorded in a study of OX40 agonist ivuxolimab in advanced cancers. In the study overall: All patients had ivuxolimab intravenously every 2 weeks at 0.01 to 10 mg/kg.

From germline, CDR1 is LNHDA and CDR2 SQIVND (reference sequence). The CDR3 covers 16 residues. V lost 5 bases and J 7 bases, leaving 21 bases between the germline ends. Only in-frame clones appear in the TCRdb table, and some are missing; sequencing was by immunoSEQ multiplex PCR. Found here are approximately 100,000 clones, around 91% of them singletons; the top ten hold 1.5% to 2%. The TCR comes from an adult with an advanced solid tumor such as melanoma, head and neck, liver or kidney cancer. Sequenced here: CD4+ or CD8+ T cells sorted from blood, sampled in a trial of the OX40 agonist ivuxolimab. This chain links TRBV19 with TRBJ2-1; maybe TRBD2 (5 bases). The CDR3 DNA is TGTGCCAGTAGTCGGAGCGTAGCGATTCCCTTAAATGAGCAGTTCTTC. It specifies CASSRSVAIPLNEQFF.